This T cell receptor (beta chain) was recorded in a study of shared clonotypes between healthy human individuals. In the study overall: Researchers assigned three CD4 naive, three CD4 memory, two CD8 naive and one CD8 memory plate to each donor. General observations from the study: A reduction in generation probabilities was seen for non-shared clonotypes relative to those shared by all four donors. Researchers found naive subsets generally carried larger estimated richness than memory subsets.

Naive CD8 cells lacked CD45RO, underwent positive selection for CCR7 and left out terminally differentiated effector memory CD45RA+ cells. Only in-frame clones appear in the TCRdb table, and some are missing; sequencing was by immunoSEQ multiplex PCR. The sample yields roughly 2.1 million clones, 85% to 95% seen once. Comments on this clone: As yet, its antigen is unknown.

Germline lookup yields CDR1 SEHNR and CDR2 FQNEAQ (reference sequence). V was cut by 5 bases and J by 0 bases, with 11 bases left in between. The CDR3 covers 15 residues. Sample: naive CD8+ T cells from PBMCs. The receptor was derived from a man aged 18 to 29 in good health. Some clones in this sample may be carry-over from other donors' samples. The V and J genes are TRBV7-9 and TRBJ2-1; weak D call: TRBD2 (6 bases). The CDR3 loop reads CASSVSGSSYNEQFF. The CDR3 DNA sequence: TGTGCCAGCAGCGTTAGCGGCAGCTCCTACAATGAGCAGTTCTTC.